This T cell receptor (beta chain) originates from a study of cytotoxic CD8 clonotypes in ibrutinib-treated CLL. Overall study: Productive templates averaged about 250,000 per sample, and productive rearrangements about 89,000. Study findings and constraints: Sampling of sustained-remission and progressing patients occurred at differing times. Clonality increased with ibrutinib response but returned toward baseline at progression.

This clone was found a few times. Its antigen is currently unknown. Germline CDR1 reads MGHDK; CDR2 reads SYGVNS. The CDR3 totals 16 residues. Trimming cost V 3 bases and J 6 bases, with 17 bases left between them. Assay: immunoSEQ multiplex PCR; the TCRdb copy retains only in-frame clones and omits some. The sample holds 200,000 to 250,000 clones; 79% are singletons and the top ten take about 10%. The chain links TRBV25-1 to TRBJ2-2; TRBD1 might be the D (5 bases). Here the sequenced sample was PBMCs, taken after 12 months of ibrutinib treatment. This clonotype originated in a human donor with chronic lymphocytic leukemia. The CDR3 loop is CASSDSKGPRAGELFF. Here the CDR3 DNA reads TGTGCCAGCAGTGACAGTAAGGGGCCTAGGGCCGGGGAGCTGTTTTTT.